The 27 T cell receptor beta chains listed next were all sequenced from one sample in a study of regulatory T cells in long-lasting Graves disease. Time point given: newly diagnosed GD, antithyroid drugs for less than 3 months. PBMCs provided the RNA from which the TCR library was made. Researchers made TCR beta libraries by using iRepertoire HTBI primers and running Arm-PCR on CDR3 regions. TCRdb reanalysed the multiplex PCR reads using MiXCR and keeps one entry per CDR3 protein. The sample carries about 310,000 distinct CDR3 sequences, 15% to 20% recorded once. The sequencing here drew on peripheral blood mononuclear cells (PBMCs), taken at new diagnosis, from a patient treated with antithyroid drugs. The receptors derive from a female donor with Graves disease.

This clonotype was detected many times. The chain uses TRBV28 and TRBJ1-1; 7 bases match TRBD1. V was pared by 4 bases and J by 3 bases, with 8 bases of the junction left unmatched. The CDR3 covers 15 residues. Germline V gives CDR1 MDHEN, CDR2 SYDVKM. In DNA, the CDR3 is TGTGCCAGCAGTTATACAGGGGTAGTTGACACTGAAGCTTTCTTT. Translation: CASSYTGVVDTEAFF.

This clonotype was counted at least ten times. The chain couples TRBV10-3 to TRBJ2-2; TRBD2 matches 12 bases. Looked up from germline, CDR1 is ENHRY and CDR2 is SYGVKD. The V segment lost 9 bases and the J segment 8 bases; nucleotides outside the gene matches: 4. The length of the CDR3 is 13 residues. The chain's CDR3 is CAMRTSGKGELFF. The CDR3 bases are TGTGCCATGAGGACTAGCGGGAAGGGGGAGCTGTTTTTT.

This clonotype has at least ten counts. The genes are TRBV5-1 and TRBJ1-1, with 8 bases matching TRBD1. CDR1 is SGHRS and CDR2 is YFSETQ in the germline V gene. V shed 0 bases and J 11 bases; nucleotides not matched to a gene: 6. The CDR3 runs to 13 residues. CDR3 region: CASSLGGTGDAFF. In DNA form, the CDR3 reads TGCGCCAGCAGCTTGGGAGGGACAGGAGATGCTTTCTTT.

Only a few counts were recorded for this clonotype. The rearrangement uses TRBV7-9 and TRBJ1-3, with D hard to call. This CDR3 is built from 14 residues. CDR1 and CDR2 (germline): SEHNR, FQNEAQ (reference sequence). V dropped 5 bases and J dropped 0 bases, with 8 bases sitting between them. DNA of the CDR3: TGTGCCAGCAGCCACCCGGACTCTGGAAACACCATATATTTT. Residues: CASSHPDSGNTIYF.

At least ten counts were recorded for this clonotype. The chain recombines TRBV2 with TRBJ2-7, with TRBD2 matching over 7 bases. Unmatched junction bases numbered 1, after V lost 3 bases and J lost 2 bases. The CDR3 extends over 13 amino acids. Germline CDR1 and CDR2: SNHLY and FYNNEI. DNA for the CDR3: TGTGCCAGCAGTGACCTAGCGGCCTACGAGCAGTACTTC. Translating gives CASSDLAAYEQYF.

Many counts were recorded for this clonotype. This chain links TRBV5-1 with TRBJ1-4; D is perhaps TRBD1 (6 bases). Germline V gene lookup returns CDR1 SGHRS and CDR2 YFSETQ. CDR3 length: 17 amino acids. With 0 bases removed from V and 8 bases from J, the gap between germline ends came to 20 bases. CDR3 region: CASSLAIQQGRGEKLFF. The CDR3 DNA reads TGCGCCAGCAGCTTGGCAATACAACAGGGTCGAGGCGAAAAACTGTTTTTT.

The gene calls are TRBV2 and TRBJ1-5, with 9 bases aligning to TRBD1. With 3 bases clipped from V and 1 base from J, the junction kept 4 bases outside the gene matches. The CDR3 is 16 amino acids. Germline CDR1 reads SNHLY; CDR2 reads FYNNEI. CDR3 region: CASSDGTGLSNQPQHF. The CDR3 nucleotides are TGTGCCAGCAGTGATGGGACAGGGCTCAGCAATCAGCCCCAGCATTTT. The entire variable domain, with the rest obtained from reference TRBV2 and TRBJ1-5, is as follows: EPEVTQTPSHQVTQMGQEVILRCVPISNHLYFYWYRQILGQKVEFLVSFYNNEISEKSEIFDDQFSVERPDGSNFTLKIRSTKLEDSAMYFCASSDGTGLSNQPQHFGDGTRLSIL.

The CDR3, as DNA: TGTGCCAGCAGGTCTCCGACTAGCGGGACAGATACGCAGTATTTT. Translated: CASRSPTSGTDTQYF. V gene TRBV28 combines with J gene TRBJ2-3; 10 positions agree with TRBD2. Unmatched junction bases numbered 6, after V lost 6 bases and J lost 3 bases. Germline V gives CDR1 MDHEN, CDR2 SYDVKM. This CDR3 comprises 15 residues.

This clonotype occurred many times. The chain recombines TRBV6-2 or TRBV6-3 with TRBJ1-1; D gene unclear. Per the germline V gene, CDR1 is MNHEY and CDR2 is SVGEGT. This CDR3 is built from 14 residues. Trimming took off 2 bases at V and 1 base at J, with 8 bases between the two ends. CDR3 amino acids: CASSYAERNTEAFF. The DNA for the CDR3 is TGTGCCAGCAGTTACGCTGAAAGGAACACTGAAGCTTTCTTT.

The CDR3 region has the DNA TGTGCCAGCAGCTCGACAGGGTCCCACGAGCAGTACTTC. Translation gives CASSSTGSHEQYF. This chain connects TRBV5-6 to TRBJ2-7; 7 bases are a match to TRBD1. The CDR3 is 13 amino acids. V lost 3 bases and J lost 5; bases outside the gene matches: 5. Germline V gene lookup returns CDR1 SGHDT and CDR2 YYEEEE.

This clonotype appeared many times. The gene calls are TRBV10-3 and TRBJ2-5; D perhaps matches TRBD2 (5 bases). V was trimmed by 4 bases and J by 7 bases, leaving 10 bases between them. The CDR3 length is 12 residues. Germline V gene lookup returns CDR1 ENHRY and CDR2 SYGVKD. The DNA for the CDR3 is TGTGCCATCAGTGCCGGGGAAGGGACCCAGTACTTC. Amino acid sequence: CAISAGEGTQYF.

In its sample, this clonotype was seen many times. The V call is TRBV12-3 or TRBV12-4, the J call TRBJ2-1, with TRBD2 as a possible D gene (6 bases). This CDR3 is 14 amino acids long. V lost 3 bases, J lost 4 bases, and 10 bases lay in between. DNA for the CDR3: TGTGCCAGCAGTTTGGGACTCCTTTACAATGAGCAGTTCTTC. This sequence encodes CASSLGLLYNEQFF.

Details on this clonotype: This sequence may be a read error, since a much larger clone differs from it by one base. The DNA for the CDR3 is TGTGCCGGCAGCGTAGGGGGGGCCTCCACAGATACGCAGTATTTT. It yields the protein CAGSVGGASTDTQYF. The V call is TRBV9, the J call TRBJ2-3, with a weak D call TRBD2 (7 bases). Germline CDR1 SGDLS, CDR2 YYNGEE. CDR3 length: 15 amino acids.

This clonotype showed up many times. The chain couples TRBV20-1 to TRBJ1-6; D is ambiguous. Trimming left V 0 bases short and J 15 bases short, with 9 bases between. The CDR3 extends over 11 amino acids. The germline CDR1 and CDR2 sequences are DFQATT and SNEGSKA (reference sequence). The CDR3 here is CSAREDRLLHF. CDR3 coding DNA: TGCAGTGCTAGAGAGGACCGTCTCCTCCACTTT.

This clonotype was recorded at least ten times. The chain employs TRBV10-1 and TRBJ1-4; 7 bases line up with TRBD1. V gave up 10 bases and J gave up 2 bases; unmatched junction bases: 10. Germline CDR1 WNHNN, CDR2 SYGVQD (reference sequence). The CDR3 has 15 amino acids. The CDR3 DNA sequence: TGCGCCACAAATACAGGGGAATCGACTAATGAAAAACTGTTTTTT. Amino acids: CATNTGESTNEKLFF.

CDR3 sequence (DNA): TGTGCCAGCAGCCTTCATCCTTTGGGGGGCGCTACACGTGGGGCCAACGTCCTGACTTTC. Residues: CASSLHPLGGATRGANVLTF. The chain couples TRBV6-2 or TRBV6-3 to TRBJ2-6; the D gene could be TRBD1 or TRBD2 (6 bases each). Germline values: CDR1 MNHEY, CDR2 SVGEGT. This CDR3 comprises 20 residues. V lost 6 bases, J lost 3 bases, and 27 bases lay in between.

This clonotype was seen many times. The V call is TRBV19, the J call TRBJ2-6; D gene unclear. Germline CDR1 and CDR2: LNHDA and SQIVND (reference sequence). This CDR3 comprises 15 residues. V was shortened by 4 bases and J by 0 bases, with 7 bases between the two germline ends. The CDR3 region has the DNA TGTGCCAGTAGTAGTAGTCTCTCTGGGGCCAACGTCCTGACTTTC. It codes for CASSSSLSGANVLTF.

This clonotype was counted ten times or more. CDR3 coding DNA: TGCGCCAGCAGCTTACAGGGCTCAAAAGATACGCAGTATTTT. It yields the protein CASSLQGSKDTQYF. The chain is built from TRBV5-1 and TRBJ2-3; D is possibly TRBD1 (6 bases). The CDR3 totals 14 residues. Germline loops: CDR1 SGHRS, CDR2 YFSETQ. Trimming left V 2 bases short and J 5 bases short, with 12 bases between.

CDR3 sequence reads: CAWMGQGAHWDTDTQYF. The CDR3 coding sequence is TGTGCCTGGATGGGGCAGGGGGCGCATTGGGACACAGATACGCAGTATTTT. This chain connects TRBV30 to TRBJ2-3; 8 bases map to TRBD1. The V and J ends lost 4 bases and 2 bases, in that order; junction bases with no gene match: 14. There are 17 residues in the CDR3. CDR1 and CDR2 from the germline V gene are GTSNPN and SVGIG (reference sequence).

This clonotype is a singleton in its sample. This likely traces to a read error, being one base from a far larger clone. The chain links TRBV2 to TRBJ2-1; 10 bases are a match to TRBD1. Germline CDR1 reads SNHLY; CDR2 reads FYNNEI. CDR3 length: 17 amino acids. The V and J ends lost 5 bases and 2 bases, in that order; junction bases with no gene match: 9. The CDR3 sequence is CASSLETGGGPYNEQFF. CDR3 DNA: TGTGCCAGCAGTTTAGAGACAGGGGGCGGGCCCTACAATGAGCAGTTCTTC.

This clonotype showed up many times. The V call is TRBV7-3, the J call TRBJ2-2; D is uncertain. Trimming took off 6 bases at V and 0 bases at J, with 2 bases between the two ends. This CDR3 comprises 12 residues. Germline loops: CDR1 SGHTA, CDR2 FQGTGA. CDR3 region: CASRTNTGELFF. The CDR3, as DNA: TGTGCCAGCAGAACGAACACCGGGGAGCTGTTTTTT. The full variable domain, its missing parts supplied by reference TRBV7-3 and TRBJ2-2, is GAGVSQTPSNKVTEKGKYVELRCDPISGHTALYWYRQSLGQGPEFLIYFQGTGAADDSGLPNDRFFAVRPEGSVSTLKIQRTERGDSAVYLCASRTNTGELFFGEGSRLTVL.

This clonotype appeared many times. The chain combines TRBV7-9 with TRBJ1-6; D uncertain. V shed 1 base and J shed 5 bases, with 12 bases lying between them. Germline V CDR1 and CDR2: SEHNR, FQNEAQ (reference sequence). CDR3 size: 16 residues. CDR3 coding DNA: TGTGCCAGCAGCTTAGTGCTCTCGAGGGATAATTCACCCCTCCACTTT. As protein: CASSLVLSRDNSPLHF. Filled out from reference TRBV7-9 and TRBJ1-6, the complete variable domain reads DTGVSQNPRHKITKRGQNVTFRCDPISEHNRLYWYRQTLGQGPEFLTYFQNEAQLEKSRLLSDRFSAERPKGSFSTLEIQRTEQGDSAMYLCASSLVLSRDNSPLHFGNGTRLTVT.

Many counts were recorded for this clonotype. The J gene is TRBJ1-5, the V gene TRBV20-1; possibly TRBD1 for D (6 bases). V was clipped by 3 bases and J by 4 bases, with 13 bases between them. The CDR3 runs to 14 residues. Germline assignment: CDR1 DFQATT and CDR2 SNEGSKA (reference sequence). CDR3 DNA: TGCAGTGCTAGGCCCGGACAGCCGAATCAGCCCCAGCATTTT. Residues: CSARPGQPNQPQHF.

This clonotype was seen only a few times. The rearrangement joins TRBV18 to TRBJ2-3, with 10 nucleotides matching TRBD2. The CDR3 contains 16 residues. Germline V CDR1 and CDR2: KGHSH, LQKENI. V shed 6 bases, J shed 1 base, and the junction held 7 bases outside the gene matches. The CDR3 region is CASSAAGLAGTDTQYF. The CDR3 DNA sequence: TGTGCCAGCTCGGCGGCTGGACTAGCGGGCACAGATACGCAGTATTTT.

The chain employs TRBV6-1 and TRBJ2-3; D tentatively reads TRBD1 or TRBD2 (5 bases each). Germline values: CDR1 MNHNS, CDR2 SASEGT. There are 18 residues in the CDR3. V lost 7 bases to trimming and J lost 1 base, with 24 bases between them. The CDR3, as DNA: TGTGCCAGCACCGGGGCAAGGGGCAGGGAAGGAGGCACAGATACGCAGTATTTT. Translation: CASTGARGREGGTDTQYF.

The chain has TRBV28 and TRBJ2-7; 7 bases fit TRBD1. The CDR3 consists of 16 residues. CDR1 and CDR2 from the germline V gene are MDHEN and SYDVKM. Unmatched junction bases numbered 8, after V lost 1 base and J lost 2 bases. The CDR3 sequence: CASSLFRQGAAYEQYF. CDR3 bases: TGTGCCAGCAGTTTATTCCGACAGGGAGCAGCCTACGAGCAGTACTTC.

This clonotype was seen at least ten times. The chain uses TRBV11-3 and TRBJ2-1, with 8 positions matching TRBD1. V lost 1 base, J lost 6 bases, and 5 bases stayed unmatched. The CDR3 extends over 15 amino acids. Germline CDR1 is SGHNT and CDR2 is YENEEA. CDR3 sequence: CASSLVWDRSNEQFF. The CDR3 DNA is TGTGCCAGCAGCTTAGTTTGGGACAGGTCCAATGAGCAGTTCTTC.